This T cell receptor beta chain was sequenced during a study of OX40 agonist ivuxolimab in advanced cancers. Regarding the study as a whole: Antigens targeted by the expanded peripheral T cells were not determined. The authors also found low normalized T-cell clonal expansion in some nonresponders.

The CDR3 loop spans 15 amino acids. Trimming cost V 0 bases and J 2 bases, with 9 bases left between them. Germline values: CDR1 SGHRS, CDR2 YFSETQ. About this clone: No antigen is known for it.

Libraries were prepared by immunoSEQ multiplex PCR; TCRdb keeps only in-frame clonotypes and omits some of them. The sample carries 90,000 to 95,000 clones, about 90% recorded once. The sequencing here drew on CD4+ or CD8+ T cells sorted from blood, taken in a trial of the OX40 agonist ivuxolimab. The chain couples TRBV5-1 to TRBJ1-5; tentatively, D is TRBD1 (5 bases). This TCR came from an adult with an advanced solid tumor such as melanoma, head and neck, liver or kidney cancer. In DNA, the CDR3 is TGCGCCAGCAGCTTGGAGGGGCAGGGCAATCAGCCCCAGCATTTT. This encodes CASSLEGQGNQPQHF. The variable domain in full, with the rest retrieved from reference TRBV5-1 and TRBJ1-5, is KAGVTQTPRYLIKTRGQQVTLSCSPISGHRSVSWYQQTPGQGLQFLFEYFSETQRNKGNFPGRFSGRQFSNSRSEMNVSTLELGDSALYLCASSLEGQGNQPQHFGDGTRLSIL.